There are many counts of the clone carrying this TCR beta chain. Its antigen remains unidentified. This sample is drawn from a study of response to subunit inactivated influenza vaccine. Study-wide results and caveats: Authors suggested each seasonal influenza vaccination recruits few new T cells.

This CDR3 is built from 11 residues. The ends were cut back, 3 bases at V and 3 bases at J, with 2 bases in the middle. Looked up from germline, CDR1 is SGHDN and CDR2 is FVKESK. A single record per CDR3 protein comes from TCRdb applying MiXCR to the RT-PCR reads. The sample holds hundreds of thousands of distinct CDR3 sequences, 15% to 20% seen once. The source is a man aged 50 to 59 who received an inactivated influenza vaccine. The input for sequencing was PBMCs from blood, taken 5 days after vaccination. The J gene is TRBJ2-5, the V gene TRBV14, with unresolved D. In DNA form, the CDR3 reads TGTGCCAGCAGCCAGGAAGAGACCCAGTACTTC. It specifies CASSQEETQYF. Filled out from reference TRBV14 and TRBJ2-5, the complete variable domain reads EAGVTQFPSHSVIEKGQTVTLRCDPISGHDNLYWYRRVMGKEIKFLLHFVKESKQDESGMPNNRFLAERTGGTYSTLKVQPAELEDSGVYFCASSQEETQYFGPGTRLLVL.